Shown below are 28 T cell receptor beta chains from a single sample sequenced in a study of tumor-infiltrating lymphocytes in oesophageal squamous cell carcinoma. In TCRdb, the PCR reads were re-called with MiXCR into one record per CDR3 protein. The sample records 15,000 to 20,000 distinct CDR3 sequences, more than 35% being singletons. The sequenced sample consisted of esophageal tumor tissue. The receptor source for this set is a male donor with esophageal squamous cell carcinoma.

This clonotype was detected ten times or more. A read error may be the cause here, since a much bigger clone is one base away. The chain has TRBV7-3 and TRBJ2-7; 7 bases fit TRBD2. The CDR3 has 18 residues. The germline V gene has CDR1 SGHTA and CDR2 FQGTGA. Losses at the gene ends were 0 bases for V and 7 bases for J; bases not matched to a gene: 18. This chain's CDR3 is CASSLTLSGGRLYNEQYF. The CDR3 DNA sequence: TGTGCCAGCAGCTTAACGTTATCGGGCGGGAGATTATACAATGAGCAGTACTTC. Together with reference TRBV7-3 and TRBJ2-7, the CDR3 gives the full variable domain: GAGVSQTPSNKVTEKGKYVELRCDPISGHTALYWYRQSLGQGPEFLIYFQGTGAADDSGLPNDRFFAVRPEGSVSTLKIQRTERGDSAVYLCASSLTLSGGRLYNEQYFGPGTRLTVT.

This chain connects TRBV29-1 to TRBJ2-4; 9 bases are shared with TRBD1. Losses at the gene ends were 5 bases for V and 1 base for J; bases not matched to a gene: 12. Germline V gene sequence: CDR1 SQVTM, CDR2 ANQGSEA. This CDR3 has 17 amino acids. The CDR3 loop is CSVRDRVTPVAKNIQYF. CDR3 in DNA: TGCAGCGTTCGGGACAGGGTTACCCCTGTTGCCAAAAACATTCAGTACTTC.

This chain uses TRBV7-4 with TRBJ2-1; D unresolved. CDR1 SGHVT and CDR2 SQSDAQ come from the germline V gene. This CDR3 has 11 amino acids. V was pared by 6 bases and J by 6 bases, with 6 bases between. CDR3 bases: TGTGCCAGCAGGATTTCCAATGAGCAGTTCTTC. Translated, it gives CASRISNEQFF. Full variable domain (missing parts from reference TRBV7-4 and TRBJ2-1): GAGVSQSPRYKVAKRGRDVALRCDSISGHVTLYWYRQTLGQGSEVLTYSQSDAQRDKSGRPSGRFSAERPERSVSTLKIQRTEQGDSAVYLCASRISNEQFFGPGTRLTVL.

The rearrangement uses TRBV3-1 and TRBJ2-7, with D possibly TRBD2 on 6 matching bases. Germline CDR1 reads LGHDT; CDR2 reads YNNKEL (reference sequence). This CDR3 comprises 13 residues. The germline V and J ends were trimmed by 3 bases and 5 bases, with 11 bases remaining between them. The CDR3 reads CASSHPAGNEQYF. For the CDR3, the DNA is TGTGCCAGCAGCCACCCCGCGGGAAACGAGCAGTACTTC.

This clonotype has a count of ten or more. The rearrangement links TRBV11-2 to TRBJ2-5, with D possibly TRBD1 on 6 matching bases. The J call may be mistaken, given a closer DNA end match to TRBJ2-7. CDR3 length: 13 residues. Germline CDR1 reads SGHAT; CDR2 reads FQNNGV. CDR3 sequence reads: CASSPRQAAEQYF. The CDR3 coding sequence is TGTGCCAGCAGCCCCCGACAGGCGGCCGAGCAGTACTTC.

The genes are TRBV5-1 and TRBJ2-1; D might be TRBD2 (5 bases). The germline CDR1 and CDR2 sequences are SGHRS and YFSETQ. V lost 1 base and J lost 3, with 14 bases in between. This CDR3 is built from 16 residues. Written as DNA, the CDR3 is TGCGCCAGCAGCTTGAAGAGGACTGATTTCTACAATGAGCAGTTCTTC. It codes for CASSLKRTDFYNEQFF. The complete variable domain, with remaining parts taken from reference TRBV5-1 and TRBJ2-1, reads KAGVTQTPRYLIKTRGQQVTLSCSPISGHRSVSWYQQTPGQGLQFLFEYFSETQRNKGNFPGRFSGRQFSNSRSEMNVSTLELGDSALYLCASSLKRTDFYNEQFFGPGTRLTVL.

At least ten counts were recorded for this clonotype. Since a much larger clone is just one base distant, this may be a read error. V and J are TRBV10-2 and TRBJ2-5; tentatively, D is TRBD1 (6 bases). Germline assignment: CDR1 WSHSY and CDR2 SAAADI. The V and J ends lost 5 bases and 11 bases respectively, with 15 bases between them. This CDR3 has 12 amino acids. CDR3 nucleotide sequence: TGCGCCAGCAGTATGCAAGGGGGTGAGCAGTACTTC. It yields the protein CASSMQGGEQYF.

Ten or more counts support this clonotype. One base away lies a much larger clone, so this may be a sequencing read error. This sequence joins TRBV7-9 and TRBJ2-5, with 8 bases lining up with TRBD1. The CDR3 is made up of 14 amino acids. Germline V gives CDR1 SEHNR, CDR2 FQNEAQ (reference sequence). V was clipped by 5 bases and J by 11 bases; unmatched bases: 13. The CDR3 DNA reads TGTGCCAGCAGCGATACGGACAGGGTCAATGAGCAGTACTTC. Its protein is CASSDTDRVNEQYF. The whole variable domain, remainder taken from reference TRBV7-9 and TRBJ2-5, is DTGVSQNPRHKITKRGQNVTFRCDPISEHNRLYWYRQTLGQGPEFLTYFQNEAQLEKSRLLSDRFSAERPKGSFSTLEIQRTEQGDSAMYLCASSDTDRVNEQYFGPGTRLLVL.

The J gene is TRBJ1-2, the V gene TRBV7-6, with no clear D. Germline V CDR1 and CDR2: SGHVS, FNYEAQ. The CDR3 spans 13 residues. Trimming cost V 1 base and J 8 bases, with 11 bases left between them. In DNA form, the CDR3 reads TGTGCCAGCAGCTTAGACTACGGGAGCGGCTACACCTTC. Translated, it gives CASSLDYGSGYTF.

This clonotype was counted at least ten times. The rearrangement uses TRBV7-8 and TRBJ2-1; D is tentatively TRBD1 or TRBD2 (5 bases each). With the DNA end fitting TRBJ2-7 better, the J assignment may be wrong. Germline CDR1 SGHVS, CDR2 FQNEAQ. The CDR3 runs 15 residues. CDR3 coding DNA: TGTGCCAGCACCGGTTTTCAGGGACCCTCCTACGAGCAGTACTTC. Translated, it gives CASTGFQGPSYEQYF.

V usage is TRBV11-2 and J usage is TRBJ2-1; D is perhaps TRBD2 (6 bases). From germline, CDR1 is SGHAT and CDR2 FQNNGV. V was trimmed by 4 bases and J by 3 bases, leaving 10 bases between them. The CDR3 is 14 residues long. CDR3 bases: TGTGCCAGCAGCTCTGTGCGGGACTACAATGAGCAGTTCTTC. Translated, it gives CASSSVRDYNEQFF.

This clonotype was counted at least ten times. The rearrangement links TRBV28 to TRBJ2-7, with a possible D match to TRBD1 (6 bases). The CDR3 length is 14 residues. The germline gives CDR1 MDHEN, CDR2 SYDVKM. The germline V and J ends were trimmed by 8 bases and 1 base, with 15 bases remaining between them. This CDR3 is CASHEGTFSYEQYF. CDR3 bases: TGTGCCAGCCATGAGGGGACATTTTCCTACGAGCAGTACTTC.

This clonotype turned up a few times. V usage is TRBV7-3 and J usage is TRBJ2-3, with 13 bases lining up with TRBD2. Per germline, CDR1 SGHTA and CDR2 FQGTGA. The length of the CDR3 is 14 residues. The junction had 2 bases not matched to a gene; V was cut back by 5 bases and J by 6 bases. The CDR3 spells CASSAGLAGDTQYF. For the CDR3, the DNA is TGTGCCAGCAGCGCGGGACTAGCGGGGGATACGCAGTATTTT.

This CDR3 reads CASSSLAGGNNEQFF. The CDR3 DNA sequence: TGTGCCAGCAGCTCTTTAGCGGGAGGCAACAATGAGCAGTTCTTC. V and J are TRBV11-1 and TRBJ2-1; 10 bases are shared with TRBD2. V lost 4 bases, J lost 5 bases, and 5 bases stayed unmatched. The CDR3 totals 15 residues. CDR1 and CDR2 (germline): SGHAT, FQDESV (reference sequence).

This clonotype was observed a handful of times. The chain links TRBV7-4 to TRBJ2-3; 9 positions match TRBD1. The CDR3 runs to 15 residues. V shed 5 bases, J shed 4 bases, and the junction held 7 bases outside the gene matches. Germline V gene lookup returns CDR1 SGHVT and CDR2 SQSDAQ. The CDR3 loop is CASSMGQGKPDTQYF. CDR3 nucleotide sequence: TGTGCCAGCAGCATGGGACAGGGAAAACCAGATACGCAGTATTTT. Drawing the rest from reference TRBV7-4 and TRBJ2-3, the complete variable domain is GAGVSQSPRYKVAKRGRDVALRCDSISGHVTLYWYRQTLGQGSEVLTYSQSDAQRDKSGRPSGRFSAERPERSVSTLKIQRTEQGDSAVYLCASSMGQGKPDTQYFGPGTRLTVL.

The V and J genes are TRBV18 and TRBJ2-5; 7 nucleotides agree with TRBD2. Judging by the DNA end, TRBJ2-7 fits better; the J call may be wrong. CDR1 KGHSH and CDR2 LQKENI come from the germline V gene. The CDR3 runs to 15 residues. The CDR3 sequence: CASSLRDYPSYEQYF. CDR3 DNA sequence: TGTGCCAGCTCGTTACGGGACTACCCTTCCTACGAGCAGTACTTC.

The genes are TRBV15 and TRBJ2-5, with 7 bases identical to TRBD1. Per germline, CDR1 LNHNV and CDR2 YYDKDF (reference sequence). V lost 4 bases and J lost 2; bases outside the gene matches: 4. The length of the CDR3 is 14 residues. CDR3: CATSTRQGQETQYF. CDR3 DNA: TGTGCCACCAGCACCCGACAGGGACAAGAGACCCAGTACTTC.

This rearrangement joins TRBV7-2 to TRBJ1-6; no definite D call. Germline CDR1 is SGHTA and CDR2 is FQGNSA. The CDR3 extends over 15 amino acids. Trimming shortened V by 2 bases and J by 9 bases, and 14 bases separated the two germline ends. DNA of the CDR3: TGTGCCAGCAGCTTATCTCCCCTTGGTGGTTCACCCCTCCACTTT. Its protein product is CASSLSPLGGSPLHF.

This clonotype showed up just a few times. CDR3 loop: CASSRRGADNEQFF. Written as DNA, the CDR3 is TGTGCCAGCAGCCGTAGGGGAGCTGACAATGAGCAGTTCTTC. V gene TRBV27 combines with J gene TRBJ2-1; D is perhaps TRBD1 or TRBD2 (5 bases each). This CDR3 is 14 amino acids long. The germline gives CDR1 MNHEY, CDR2 SMNVEV (reference sequence). V gave up 6 bases and J gave up 5 bases, with 14 bases separating them.

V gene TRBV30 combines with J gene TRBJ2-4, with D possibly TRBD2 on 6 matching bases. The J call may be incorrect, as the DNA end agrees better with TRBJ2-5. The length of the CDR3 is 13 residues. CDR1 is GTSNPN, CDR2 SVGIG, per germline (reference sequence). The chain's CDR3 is CAWNGIGSETQYF. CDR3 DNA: TGTGCCTGGAACGGTATCGGGAGTGAGACCCAGTACTTC.

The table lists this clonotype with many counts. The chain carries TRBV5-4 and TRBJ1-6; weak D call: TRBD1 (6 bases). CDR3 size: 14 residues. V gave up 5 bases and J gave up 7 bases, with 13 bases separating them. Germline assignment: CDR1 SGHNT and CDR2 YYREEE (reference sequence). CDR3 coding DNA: TGTGCCAGCAGTCTCGACAGGAGCAATTCACCCCTCCACTTT. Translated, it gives CASSLDRSNSPLHF. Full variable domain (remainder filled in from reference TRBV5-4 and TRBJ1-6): ETGVTQSPTHLIKTRGQQVTLRCSSQSGHNTVSWYQQALGQGPQFIFQYYREEENGRGNFPPRFSGLQFPNYSSELNVNALELDDSALYLCASSLDRSNSPLHFGNGTRLTVT.

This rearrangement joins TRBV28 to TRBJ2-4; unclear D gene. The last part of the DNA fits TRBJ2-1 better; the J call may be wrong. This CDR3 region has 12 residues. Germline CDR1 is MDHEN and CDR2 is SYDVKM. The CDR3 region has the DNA TGTGCCAGCAACAGAATCTACAATGAGCAGTTCTTC. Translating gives CASNRIYNEQFF.

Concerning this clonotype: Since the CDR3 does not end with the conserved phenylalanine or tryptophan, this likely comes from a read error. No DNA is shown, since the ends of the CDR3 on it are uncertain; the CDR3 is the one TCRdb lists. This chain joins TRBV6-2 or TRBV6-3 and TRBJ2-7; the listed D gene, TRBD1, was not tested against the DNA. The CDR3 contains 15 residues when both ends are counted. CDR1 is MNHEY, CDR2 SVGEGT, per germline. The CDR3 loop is CASSDDRLYGYTFGS.

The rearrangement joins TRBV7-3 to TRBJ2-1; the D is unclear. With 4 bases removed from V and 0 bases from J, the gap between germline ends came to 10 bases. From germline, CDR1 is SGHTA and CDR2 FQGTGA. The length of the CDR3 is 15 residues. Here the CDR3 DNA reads TGTGCCAGCAGCTCGGCCCACAGCTCCTACAATGAGCAGTTCTTC. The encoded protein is CASSSAHSSYNEQFF.

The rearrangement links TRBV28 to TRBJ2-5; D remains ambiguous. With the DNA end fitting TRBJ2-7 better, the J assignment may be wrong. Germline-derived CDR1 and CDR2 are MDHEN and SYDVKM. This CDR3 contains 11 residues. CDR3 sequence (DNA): TGTGCCAGCAGTTTCTTCCACGAGCAGTACTTC. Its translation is CASSFFHEQYF.

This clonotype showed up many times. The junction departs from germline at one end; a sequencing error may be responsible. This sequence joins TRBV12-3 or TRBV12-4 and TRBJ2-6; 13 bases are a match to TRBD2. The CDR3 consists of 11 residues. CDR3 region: CASRPLTSGGF. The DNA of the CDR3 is TGTGCCAGCAGGCCTTTGACTAGCGGGGGGTTC.

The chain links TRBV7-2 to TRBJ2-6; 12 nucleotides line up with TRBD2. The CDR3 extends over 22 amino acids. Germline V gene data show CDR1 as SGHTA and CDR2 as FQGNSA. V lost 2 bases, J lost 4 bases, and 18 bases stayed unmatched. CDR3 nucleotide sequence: TGTGCCAGCAGCTTACGAATCATCGGCGCTAGCGGGAGGGCCTTCGGGGCCAACGTCCTGACTTTC. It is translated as CASSLRIIGASGRAFGANVLTF.

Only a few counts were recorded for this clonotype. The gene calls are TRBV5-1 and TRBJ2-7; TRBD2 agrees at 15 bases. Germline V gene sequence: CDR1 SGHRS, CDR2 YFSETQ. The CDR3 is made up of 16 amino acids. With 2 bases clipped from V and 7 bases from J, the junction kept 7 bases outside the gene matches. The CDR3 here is CASSFRTSGGAGEQYF. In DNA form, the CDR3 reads TGCGCCAGCAGCTTCAGGACTAGCGGGGGGGCGGGGGAGCAGTACTTC. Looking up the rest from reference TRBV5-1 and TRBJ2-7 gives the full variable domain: KAGVTQTPRYLIKTRGQQVTLSCSPISGHRSVSWYQQTPGQGLQFLFEYFSETQRNKGNFPGRFSGRQFSNSRSEMNVSTLELGDSALYLCASSFRTSGGAGEQYFGPGTRLTVT.